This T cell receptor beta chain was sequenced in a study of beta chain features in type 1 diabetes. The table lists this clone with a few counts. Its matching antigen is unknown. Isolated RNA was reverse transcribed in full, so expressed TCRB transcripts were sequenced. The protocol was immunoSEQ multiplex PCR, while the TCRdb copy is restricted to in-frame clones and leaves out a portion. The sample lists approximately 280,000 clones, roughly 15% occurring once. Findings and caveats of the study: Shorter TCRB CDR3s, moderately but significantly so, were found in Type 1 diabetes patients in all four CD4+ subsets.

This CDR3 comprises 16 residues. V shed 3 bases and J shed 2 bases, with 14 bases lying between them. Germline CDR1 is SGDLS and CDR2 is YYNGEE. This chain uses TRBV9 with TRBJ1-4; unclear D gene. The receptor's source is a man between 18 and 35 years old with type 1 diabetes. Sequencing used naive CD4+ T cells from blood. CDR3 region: CASSANEVSTNEKLFF. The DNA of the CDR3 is TGTGCCAGCAGCGCAAATGAGGTTTCCACTAATGAAAAACTGTTTTTT.